The clone carrying this T cell receptor (beta chain) was seen a handful of times. The CDR3 length is 14 residues. Germline values: CDR1 GTSNPN, CDR2 SVGIG (reference sequence). V lost 1 base, J lost 2 bases, and 2 bases stayed unmatched. The data stem from a study of spatial heterogeneity in lung cancer. On the study more broadly: More than 8.5 raw reads, on average, carried each unique TCR and UMI combination.

TCRdb itself ran the 5' RACE reads through MiXCR, one entry per CDR3 protein. Of roughly 79,000 distinct CDR3 sequences listed, about 7.8% are singletons. Specified time point: sample taken at primary tumor resection. The donor group consisted of under 95 patients who had untreated, early-stage non-small cell lung cancer. V usage is TRBV30 and J usage is TRBJ2-7; 10 bases line up with TRBD2. The receptor was isolated from a male donor with early-stage non-small cell lung cancer. The sequences come from PBMCs, collected at surgery. CDR3: CAWSELAGTYEQYF. CDR3 nucleotides: TGTGCCTGGAGTGAACTAGCGGGGACCTACGAGCAGTACTTC.